The 29 T cell receptor beta chains listed next were all sequenced from one sample in a study of identical twins. TCRdb re-derived calls from the 5' RACE reads in MiXCR, one entry per CDR3 protein. This table has 1.5 million or so distinct CDR3 sequences, about 32% appearing once. Sequencing was performed on cord blood. The receptors were sampled from a newborn girl in good health.

V usage is TRBV5-1 and J usage is TRBJ2-1; 13 bases line up with TRBD2. J gave up 4 bases and V 2 bases, and 6 bases lay outside the gene matches. This CDR3 is built from 17 residues. Germline lookup yields CDR1 SGHRS and CDR2 YFSETQ. CDR3 protein: CASSLGLAGAGYNEQFF. For the CDR3, the DNA is TGCGCCAGCAGCTTAGGACTAGCGGGAGCGGGATACAATGAGCAGTTCTTC.

As regards this clonotype: Since a much larger clone is just one base distant, this may be a read error. The chain combines TRBV2 with TRBJ2-1; TRBD1 or TRBD2 may be the D gene (5 bases each). This CDR3 has 13 amino acids. Germline CDR1 reads SNHLY; CDR2 reads FYNNEI. Deletions cut 8 bases from V and 13 bases from J, with 21 bases between. CDR3 region: CASGLAVPGTQFF. The CDR3 bases are TGTGCCAGCGGATTGGCAGTTCCCGGGACCCAGTTCTTC.

The chain carries TRBV20-1 and TRBJ1-6; no clear D. The CDR3 is 12 amino acids. The V end lost 6 bases, the J end lost 4 bases, and 7 bases lay between the germline ends. Germline V gene data show CDR1 as DFQATT and CDR2 as SNEGSKA (reference sequence). CDR3 residues: CSASGYNSPLHF. The DNA of the CDR3 is TGCAGTGCCTCGGGGTATAATTCACCCCTCCACTTT.

The chain uses TRBV6-1 and TRBJ1-2, with TRBD1 as a possible D gene (5 bases). Germline V gene data show CDR1 as MNHNS and CDR2 as SASEGT. Between the trimmed V and J ends, which lost 8 bases and 4 bases, there was a span of 11 bases. The CDR3 is 12 residues long. The CDR3 DNA reads as TGTGCCAGCCGACAGATAGCCTATGGCTACACCTTC. Translation gives CASRQIAYGYTF.

The chain recombines TRBV7-9 with TRBJ1-4; D not resolved. CDR3 length: 15 amino acids. The V end was cut by 1 base, the J end by 8 bases, with 14 bases between. Per the germline V gene, CDR1 is SEHNR and CDR2 is FQNEAQ (reference sequence). CDR3 sequence: CASSLEGTFGEKLFF. The CDR3 nucleotides read TGTGCCAGCAGCTTAGAGGGCACGTTTGGGGAAAAACTGTTTTTT.

This chain joins TRBV5-1 and TRBJ1-1; 8 bases are a match to TRBD1. The V gene's germline CDR1 is SGHRS and CDR2 YFSETQ. CDR3 size: 15 residues. V dropped 1 base and J dropped 4; count of bases not matched to a gene: 6. This CDR3 reads CASSLTGGGGTEAFF. CDR3 nucleotides: TGCGCCAGCAGCTTGACAGGGGGAGGTGGCACTGAAGCTTTCTTT.

This clonotype occurred a few times. The chain carries TRBV12-3 or TRBV12-4 and TRBJ2-7; 7 bases align to TRBD2. V shed 4 bases, J shed 0 bases, and the junction held 6 bases outside the gene matches. The CDR3 has 15 amino acids. The DNA for the CDR3 is TGTGCCAGCAGTTCCCGACTAGCTTTCTCCTACGAGCAGTACTTC. Encoded protein: CASSSRLAFSYEQYF.

This clonotype has just a few counts. The chain joins TRBV28 to TRBJ2-3; 11 nucleotides agree with TRBD2. The germline V gene encodes CDR1 MDHEN and CDR2 SYDVKM. The CDR3 sequence is 17 residues long. V gave up 4 bases and J gave up 3 bases; unmatched junction bases: 9. Here the CDR3 reads CASSSPRLAGGTDTQYF. As DNA, the CDR3 is TGTGCCAGCAGTTCCCCAAGGCTAGCGGGAGGAACAGATACGCAGTATTTT.

V and J are TRBV28 and TRBJ2-5; TRBD1 aligns across 8 bases. From germline, CDR1 is MDHEN and CDR2 SYDVKM. The CDR3 extends over 14 amino acids. The ends lost 6 bases at V and 3 bases at J; junction bases unmatched: 6. The CDR3 reads CASSGGTGKETQYF. In DNA form, the CDR3 reads TGTGCCAGCAGCGGTGGGACAGGTAAAGAGACCCAGTACTTC. The full variable domain, with the rest looked up from reference TRBV28 and TRBJ2-5, is DVKVTQSSRYLVKRTGEKVFLECVQDMDHENMFWYRQDPGLGLRLIYFSYDVKMKEKGDIPEGYSVSREKKERFSLILESASTNQTSMYLCASSGGTGKETQYFGPGTRLLVL.

This chain connects TRBV5-1 to TRBJ2-1, with TRBD2 matching 7 bases. The CDR3 loop spans 17 amino acids. V lost 0 bases, J lost 2 bases, and 8 bases stayed unmatched. CDR1 SGHRS and CDR2 YFSETQ come from the germline V gene. The CDR3 spells CASSLALATLTYNEQFF. The CDR3 bases are TGCGCCAGCAGCTTGGCACTAGCGACCCTAACCTACAATGAGCAGTTCTTC.

This clonotype was seen a handful of times. J is TRBJ2-3 and V is TRBV11-2, with TRBD2 identical over 8 bases. The CDR3 covers 14 residues. After removal of 8 bases from V and 2 bases from J, the junction contained 6 bases not matched to a gene. Germline CDR1 and CDR2: SGHAT and FQNNGV. This CDR3 is CASAGGGLTDTQYF. In DNA, the CDR3 is TGTGCCAGCGCGGGAGGAGGGCTCACAGATACGCAGTATTTT.

V usage is TRBV28 and J usage is TRBJ1-4, with D unresolved. CDR1 and CDR2 from the germline V gene are MDHEN and SYDVKM. This CDR3 is 14 amino acids long. Trimming stripped 6 bases from V and 1 base from J, with 9 bases between. Here the CDR3 reads CASSRYQTNEKLFF. As DNA, the CDR3 is TGTGCCAGCAGCCGCTACCAAACTAATGAAAAACTGTTTTTT.

This clonotype came up a few times. V is TRBV2 and J is TRBJ2-1, with a weak D call TRBD2 (5 bases). This CDR3 region has 13 residues. Germline CDR1 is SNHLY and CDR2 is FYNNEI. V was trimmed by 6 bases and J by 7 bases, leaving 13 bases between them. CDR3: CASRTQLGNEQFF. As DNA, the CDR3 is TGTGCCAGCAGAACCCAACTAGGGAATGAGCAGTTCTTC.

This rearrangement joins TRBV5-1 to TRBJ2-1, with 8 bases identical to TRBD1. Germline values: CDR1 SGHRS, CDR2 YFSETQ. V lost 4 bases, J lost 6 bases, and 12 bases stayed unmatched. The CDR3 has 16 amino acids. DNA of the CDR3: TGCGCCAGCAGCCACATACAGGGGGACTCTCTCAATGAGCAGTTCTTC. This translates into CASSHIQGDSLNEQFF.

This clonotype has a handful of counts. The rearrangement joins TRBV14 to TRBJ2-7; D is unclear. V lost 0 bases and J 0 bases, leaving 6 bases between the germline ends. Germline V CDR1 and CDR2: SGHDN, FVKESK. The CDR3 runs 14 residues. Written as DNA, the CDR3 is TGTGCCAGCAGCCAAGATCTGTACTCCTACGAGCAGTACTTC. Protein: CASSQDLYSYEQYF.

The rearrangement joins TRBV3-1 to TRBJ2-1; 8 bases match TRBD1. In germline, CDR1 is LGHDT, CDR2 YNNKEL (reference sequence). CDR3 length equals 15 residues. The ends lost 4 bases at V and 10 bases at J; junction bases unmatched: 12. CDR3 DNA sequence: TGTGCCAGCAGCCGTTTACAGGGGGGAGGAATCGAGCAGTTCTTC. It is translated as CASSRLQGGGIEQFF.

The chain joins TRBV4-1 to TRBJ1-2; TRBD1 is a possible D gene (5 bases). V was cut by 1 base and J by 6 bases, with 12 bases left in between. Germline V gene sequence: CDR1 MGHRA, CDR2 YSYEKL. The CDR3 spans 14 residues. The CDR3 sequence: CASSQVSLTDGYTF. The DNA for the CDR3 is TGCGCCAGCAGCCAAGTCTCGCTGACAGATGGCTACACCTTC.

The chain has TRBV7-2 and TRBJ2-5; 10 positions agree with TRBD2. Germline CDR1 SGHTA, CDR2 FQGNSA. The CDR3 has 14 amino acids. The J segment lost 11 bases and the V segment lost 0 bases, leaving 6 bases of the junction unmatched. The CDR3 coding sequence is TGTGCCAGCAGCTTAGCTCTAGCGGGAGCCGTGCAGTACTTC. It specifies CASSLALAGAVQYF.

This clonotype has more than one count but fewer than ten. V gene TRBV20-1 combines with J gene TRBJ2-1, with TRBD2 matching over 7 bases. The end of the DNA is better explained by TRBJ2-7, so the J call may be wrong. CDR3 length equals 16 residues. Germline CDR1 reads DFQATT; CDR2 reads SNEGSKA (reference sequence). CDR3 in amino acids: CSASGAGSSSYNEQYF. CDR3 nucleotides: TGCAGTGCTAGTGGAGCGGGATCGAGCTCCTACAATGAGCAGTACTTC.

This clonotype was observed a handful of times. The chain recombines TRBV4-1 with TRBJ1-1; the D gene is possibly TRBD1 (6 bases). V was shortened by 1 base and J by 8 bases, with 26 bases between the two germline ends. The CDR3 has 18 residues. CDR1 is MGHRA and CDR2 is YSYEKL in the germline V gene. This chain's CDR3 is CASSQATRGGRGRREAFF. The CDR3 coding sequence is TGCGCCAGCAGCCAAGCGACCAGGGGAGGGCGTGGCAGAAGAGAAGCTTTCTTT.

This clonotype was counted a few times. This chain connects TRBV24-1 to TRBJ1-5; TRBD1 might be the D (6 bases). CDR1 is KGHDR, CDR2 SFDVKD, per germline. V lost 4 bases and J lost 0, with 9 bases in between. This CDR3 is built from 15 residues. The CDR3 coding sequence is TGTGCCACCAGTGACCCGGGACATAGCAATCAGCCCCAGCATTTT. Translating gives CATSDPGHSNQPQHF.

This clonotype was recorded many times. The chain couples TRBV2 to TRBJ2-3, with D maybe TRBD2 (5 bases). The germline gives CDR1 SNHLY, CDR2 FYNNEI. Trimming stripped 7 bases from V and 0 bases from J, with 14 bases between. This CDR3 region has 15 residues. CDR3 DNA: TGTGCCAGCACCCTGGAGCTAGCTAGCACAGATACGCAGTATTTT. The encoded protein is CASTLELASTDTQYF. Complete variable domain (other parts from reference TRBV2 and TRBJ2-3): EPEVTQTPSHQVTQMGQEVILRCVPISNHLYFYWYRQILGQKVEFLVSFYNNEISEKSEIFDDQFSVERPDGSNFTLKIRSTKLEDSAMYFCASTLELASTDTQYFGPGTRLTVL.

V and J are TRBV11-2 and TRBJ2-3; the D gene is possibly TRBD1 (5 bases). Between the trimmed V and J ends, which lost 5 bases and 0 bases, there was a span of 18 bases. CDR1 and CDR2 from the germline V gene are SGHAT and FQNNGV. CDR3 length: 17 residues. The CDR3 reads CASSLRSTVPSTDTQYF. CDR3 bases: TGTGCCAGCAGCCTCCGTTCGACAGTGCCTAGCACAGATACGCAGTATTTT.

A word on this clonotype: A read error may produce the germline difference seen at one junction end. This sequence joins TRBV6-1 and TRBJ1-1; TRBD1 is a possible D gene (5 bases). Germline V gives CDR1 MNHNS, CDR2 SASEGT. The CDR3 length is 10 residues. CDR3 protein: CATRVTETFF. In DNA, the CDR3 is TGTGCCACCAGGGTAACTGAAACTTTCTTT.

There are a few counts of this clonotype. The genes are TRBV27 and TRBJ1-1; D uncertain. This CDR3 spans 11 amino acids. Germline loops: CDR1 MNHEY, CDR2 SMNVEV (reference sequence). With 11 bases removed from V and 7 bases from J, the gap between germline ends came to 14 bases. The CDR3 nucleotides read TGTGCCGCTGGACGGAGGGATGAAGCTTTCTTT. This translates into CAAGRRDEAFF.

The J gene is TRBJ1-2, the V gene TRBV28; tentative D call: TRBD1 (5 bases). Per the germline V gene, CDR1 is MDHEN and CDR2 is SYDVKM. Deletions cut 5 bases from V and 4 bases from J, with 14 bases between. The CDR3 totals 14 residues. In nucleotides, the CDR3 is TGTGCCAGCAGTCTCCGGGACCCAGCCTATGGCTACACCTTC. Translating it yields CASSLRDPAYGYTF.

The sample holds a few counts of this clonotype. The DNA of the CDR3 is TGCAGTGCGTCGACTAGCGGCTTAACCTACGAGCAGTACTTC. As protein: CSASTSGLTYEQYF. This chain joins TRBV20-1 and TRBJ2-7; TRBD2 matches 9 bases. This CDR3 comprises 14 residues. CDR1 and CDR2 (germline): DFQATT, SNEGSKA (reference sequence). V lost 6 bases, J lost 2 bases, and 8 bases stayed unmatched.

This chain connects TRBV25-1 to TRBJ2-3; TRBD1 aligns across 10 bases. The germline gives CDR1 MGHDK, CDR2 SYGVNS. The CDR3 covers 15 residues. V trimming: 6 bases; J trimming: 1 base; junction bases outside the gene matches: 4. The chain's CDR3 is CASRTGTGGTDTQYF. The CDR3 DNA follows: TGTGCCAGCAGAACCGGGACAGGGGGCACAGATACGCAGTATTTT.

This clonotype occurred many times. The chain combines TRBV2 with TRBJ2-3, with 10 bases lining up with TRBD2. Trimming took 2 bases from V and 1 from J; bases not matched to a gene: 0. Germline CDR1 and CDR2: SNHLY and FYNNEI. The CDR3 is made up of 15 amino acids. The CDR3 reads CASSELAGGTDTQYF. The CDR3 DNA reads as TGTGCCAGCAGTGAACTAGCGGGGGGCACAGATACGCAGTATTTT.